This T cell receptor (beta chain) was sequenced in a study of shared clonotypes between healthy human individuals. The V end lost 5 bases, the J end lost 2 bases, and 15 bases lay between the germline ends. The CDR3 is 16 residues long. Per the germline V gene, CDR1 is MGHRA and CDR2 is YSYEKL. Several immunoSEQ 96-well plates shared each subset's DNA, each plate a replicate. Repertoires were generated with immunoSEQ multiplex PCR, while TCRdb's copy carries only in-frame clones and drops some. Of roughly 2 million clones in the sample, 85% to 95% are singletons; the top ten hold roughly 1%. Study-wide results and caveats: On the whole, naive subsets had larger estimated richness than memory subsets had. In contrast to clonotypes shared by all four donors, non-shared clonotypes had lower generation probabilities.

CD45RO-negative CD8 cells positively selected for CCR7 made up the naive population, which excluded terminally differentiated effector memory CD45RA+ cells. This clone was seen a single time. The antigen remains unidentified. The sequencing input was naive CD8+ T cells sorted from blood. J is TRBJ2-2 and V is TRBV4-1; a weak D match, TRBD1 (6 bases). The clonotype originates from a young man in good health. The DNA for the CDR3 is TGCGCCAGCAGCAGCCGGGACACACTTAACACCGGGGAGCTGTTTTTT. It encodes CASSSRDTLNTGELFF.